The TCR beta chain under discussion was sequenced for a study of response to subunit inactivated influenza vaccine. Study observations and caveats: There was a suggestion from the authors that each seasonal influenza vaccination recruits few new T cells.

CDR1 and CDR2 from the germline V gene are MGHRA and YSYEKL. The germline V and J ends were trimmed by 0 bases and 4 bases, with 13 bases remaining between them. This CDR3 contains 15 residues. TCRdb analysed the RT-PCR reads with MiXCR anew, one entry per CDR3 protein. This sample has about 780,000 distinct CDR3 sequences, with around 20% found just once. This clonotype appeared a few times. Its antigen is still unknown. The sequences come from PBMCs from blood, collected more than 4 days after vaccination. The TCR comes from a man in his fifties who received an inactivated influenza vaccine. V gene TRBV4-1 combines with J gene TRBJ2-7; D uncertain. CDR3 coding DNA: TGCGCCAGCAGCCAAGATTGGCCACGTTTTTACGAGCAGTACTTC. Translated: CASSQDWPRFYEQYF.